This TCR beta chain was identified during a study of blood T cell repertoires in COVID-19. One Seattle source followed patients from active infection through their disease course. The CDR3 has 12 amino acids. V shed 9 bases, J shed 9 bases, and the junction held 8 bases outside the gene matches. Germline CDR1 is MDHEN and CDR2 is SYDVKM. This clone has more than one count but fewer than ten. Libraries were prepared by immunoSEQ multiplex PCR; TCRdb keeps only in-frame clonotypes and omits some of them. The sample consists of around 340,000 clones, roughly nine tenths of them appearing once. The specimen was peripheral blood. The sequence was obtained from a woman between 55 and 75 years old with COVID-19, enrolled during active disease. The chain uses TRBV28 and TRBJ1-3; 7 bases line up with TRBD1. CDR3 nucleotides: TGTGCCAGTTGGGACAGCAGGAGCACCATATATTTT. It encodes CASWDSRSTIYF.